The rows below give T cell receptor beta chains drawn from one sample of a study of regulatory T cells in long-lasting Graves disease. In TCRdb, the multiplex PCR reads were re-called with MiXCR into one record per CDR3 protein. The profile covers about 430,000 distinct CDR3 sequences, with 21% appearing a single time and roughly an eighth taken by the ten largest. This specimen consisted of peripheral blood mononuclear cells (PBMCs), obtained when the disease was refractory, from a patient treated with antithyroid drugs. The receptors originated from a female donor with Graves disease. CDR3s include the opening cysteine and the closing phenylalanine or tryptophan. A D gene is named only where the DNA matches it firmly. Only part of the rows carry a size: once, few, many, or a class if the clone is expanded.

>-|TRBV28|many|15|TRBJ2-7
CASSLLNRRAYEQYF
TGTGCCAGCAGTTTATTAAACAGGAGAGCCTACGAGCAGTACTTC
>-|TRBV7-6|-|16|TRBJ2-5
CASSLGFAKRGETQYF
TGTGCCAGCAGCTTAGGGTTTGCGAAAAGGGGTGAGACCCAGTACTTC
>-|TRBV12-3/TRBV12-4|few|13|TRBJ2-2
CASSTNSAEELFF
TGTGCCAGCAGTACCAACTCGGCGGAGGAGCTGTTTTTT
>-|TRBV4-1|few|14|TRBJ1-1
CASSQRDTSTEAFF
TGCGCCAGCAGCCAAAGGGATACCTCCACTGAAGCTTTCTTT
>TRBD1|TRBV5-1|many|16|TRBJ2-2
CASSPGQPKNTGELFF
TGCGCCAGCAGCCCGGGACAGCCCAAGAACACCGGGGAGCTGTTTTTT
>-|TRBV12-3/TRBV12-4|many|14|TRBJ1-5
CASSNREANQPQHF
TGTGCCAGCAGTAACAGGGAGGCCAATCAGCCCCAGCATTTT
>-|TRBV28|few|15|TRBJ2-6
CASSPRGAGANVLTF
TGTGCCAGCAGCCCGAGGGGTGCTGGGGCCAACGTCCTGACTTTC
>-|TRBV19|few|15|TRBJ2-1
CASSIVGRIGDEQFF
TGTGCCAGTAGTATAGTTGGTAGAATCGGAGATGAGCAGTTCTTC
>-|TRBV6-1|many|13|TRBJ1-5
CASSPTSWQPQHF
TGTGCCAGCAGTCCGACAAGCTGGCAGCCCCAGCATTTT
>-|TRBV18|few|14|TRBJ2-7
CASSPAQGSYEQYF
TGTGCCAGCTCACCAGCCCAGGGCAGTTACGAGCAGTACTTC
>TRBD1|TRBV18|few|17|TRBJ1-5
CASSPPGQGGKNQPQHF
TGTGCCAGCTCACCACCGGGACAGGGCGGAAAAAATCAGCCCCAGCATTTT
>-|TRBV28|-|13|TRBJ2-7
CASSNFPAGEQYF
TGTGCCAGCAGTAATTTCCCCGCAGGGGAGCAGTACTTC
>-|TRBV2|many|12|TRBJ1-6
CASTGDHSPLHF
TGTGCCAGCACAGGGGACCATTCACCCCTCCACTTT
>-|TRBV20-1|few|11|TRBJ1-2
CSAREPAGYTF
TGCAGTGCTAGAGAGCCAGCCGGCTACACCTTC
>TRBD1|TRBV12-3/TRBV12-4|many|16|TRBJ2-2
CASSPRQGGNTGELFF
TGTGCCAGCAGTCCAAGACAGGGTGGGAACACCGGGGAGCTGTTTTTT
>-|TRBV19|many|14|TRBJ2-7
CASSRGVSSYEQYF
TGTGCCAGTTCCCGAGGGGTTAGCTCCTACGAGCAGTACTTC
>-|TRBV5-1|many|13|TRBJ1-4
CASSLAPHEKLFF
TGCGCCAGCAGCTTGGCCCCACATGAAAAACTGTTTTTT
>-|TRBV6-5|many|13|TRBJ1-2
CASSSGRYYGYTF
TGTGCCAGCAGTTCGGGACGATACTATGGCTACACCTTC
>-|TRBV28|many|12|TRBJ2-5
CASSPPSETQYF
TGTGCCAGCAGTCCTCCATCCGAGACCCAGTACTTC
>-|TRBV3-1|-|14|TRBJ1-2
CASSPRDGNYGYTF
TGTGCCAGCAGCCCCAGGGATGGAAACTATGGCTACACCTTC
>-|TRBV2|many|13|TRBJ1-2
CASSVEEDYGYTF
TGTGCCAGCAGTGTGGAAGAGGACTATGGCTACACCTTC
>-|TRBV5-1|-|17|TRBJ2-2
CASILAPADANTGELFF
TGCGCCAGCATATTAGCCCCGGCGGACGCGAACACCGGGGAGCTGTTTTTT
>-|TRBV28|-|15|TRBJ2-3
CASSPTASSTDTQYF
TGTGCCAGCAGTCCGACAGCCTCCAGCACAGATACGCAGTATTTT
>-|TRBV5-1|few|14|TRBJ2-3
CASSYQRGTDTQYF
TGCGCCAGCAGTTACCAGCGGGGCACAGATACGCAGTATTTT
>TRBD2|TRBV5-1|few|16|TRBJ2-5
CASSSGLAENQETQYF
TGCGCCAGCAGCTCGGGACTAGCGGAGAACCAAGAGACCCAGTACTTC
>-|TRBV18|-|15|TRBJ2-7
CASSPFEESSYEQYF
TGTGCCAGCTCACCATTTGAGGAAAGCTCCTACGAGCAGTACTTC
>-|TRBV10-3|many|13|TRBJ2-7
CAISEPNSYEQYF
TGTGCCATCAGTGAGCCTAACTCCTACGAGCAGTACTTC
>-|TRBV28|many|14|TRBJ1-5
CASSGIQGFSPQHF
TGTGCCAGCAGTGGCATTCAGGGTTTTTCACCCCAGCATTTT
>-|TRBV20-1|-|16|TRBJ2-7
CSARDPATGDSYEQYF
TGCAGTGCTAGAGACCCCGCAACGGGGGACTCCTACGAGCAGTACTTC
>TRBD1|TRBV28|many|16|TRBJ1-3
CASSPDRGITGNTIYF
TGTGCCAGCAGCCCGGACAGGGGAATCACAGGAAACACCATATATTTT
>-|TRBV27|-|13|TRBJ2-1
CASVLAAYNEQFF
TGTGCCAGCGTGCTAGCAGCTTACAATGAGCAGTTCTTC
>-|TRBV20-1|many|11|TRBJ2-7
CSAKLAYEQYF
TGCAGTGCTAAACTAGCCTACGAGCAGTACTTC
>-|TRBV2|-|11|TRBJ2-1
CASSETPRQFF
TGTGCCAGCAGTGAAACCCCAAGGCAGTTCTTC
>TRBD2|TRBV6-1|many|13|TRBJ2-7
CASSQTSGYEQYF
TGTGCCAGCAGCCAGACTAGCGGCTACGAGCAGTACTTC
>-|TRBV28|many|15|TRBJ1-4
CASSLWAGPNEKLFF
TGTGCCAGCAGTTTATGGGCAGGGCCAAATGAAAAACTGTTTTTT
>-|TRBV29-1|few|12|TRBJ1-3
CSAGGSGNTIYF
TGCAGCGCAGGTGGCTCTGGAAACACCATATATTTT
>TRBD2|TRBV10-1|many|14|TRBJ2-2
CASSGLAGAGELFF
TGCGCCAGCAGTGGACTAGCGGGAGCCGGGGAGCTGTTTTTT
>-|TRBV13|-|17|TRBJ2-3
CASSSRRREPLTDTQYF
TGTGCCAGCAGCTCCCGTCGGCGGGAACCGCTCACGGATACGCAGTATTTT
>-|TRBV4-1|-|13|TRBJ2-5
CASSQETQETQYF
TGCGCCAGCAGCCAAGAGACACAAGAGACCCAGTACTTC
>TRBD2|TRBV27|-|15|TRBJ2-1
CASRRLAGPYNEQFF
TGTGCCAGCAGACGACTAGCGGGACCCTACAATGAGCAGTTCTTC
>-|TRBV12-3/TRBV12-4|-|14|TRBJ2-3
CASSLDGTSDTQYF
TGTGCCAGCAGTTTGGACGGGACTTCAGATACGCAGTATTTT
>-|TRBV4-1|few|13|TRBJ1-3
CASSRGLSDTIYF
TGCGCCAGCAGCCGAGGCTTGTCGGACACCATATATTTT
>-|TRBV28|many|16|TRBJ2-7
CASSLEGLLSTYEQYF
TGTGCCAGCAGTTTGGAGGGACTTCTGAGCACCTACGAGCAGTACTTC
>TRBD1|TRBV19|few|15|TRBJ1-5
CASSSRDRVNQPQHF
TGTGCCAGTAGTAGCCGGGACAGGGTCAATCAGCCCCAGCATTTT
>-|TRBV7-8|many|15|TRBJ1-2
CASSTDFRDFYGYTF
TGTGCCAGCAGCACCGACTTCCGGGACTTCTATGGCTACACCTTC
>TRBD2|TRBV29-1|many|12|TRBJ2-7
CSVAREYAEQYF
TGCAGCGTAGCGCGGGAGTATGCCGAGCAGTACTTC
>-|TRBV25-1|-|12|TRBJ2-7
CASSVRAGEQYF
TGTGCCAGCAGTGTCCGGGCGGGAGAGCAGTACTTC
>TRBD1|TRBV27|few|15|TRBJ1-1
CASRPTGGFFTEAFF
TGTGCCAGCAGACCGACAGGGGGCTTTTTTACTGAAGCTTTCTTT
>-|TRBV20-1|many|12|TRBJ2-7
CSASHSPYEQYF
TGCAGTGCTAGTCATTCCCCCTACGAGCAGTACTTC
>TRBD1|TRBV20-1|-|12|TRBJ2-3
CSAKGQTDTQYF
TGCAGTGCTAAGGGACAGACAGATACGCAGTATTTT
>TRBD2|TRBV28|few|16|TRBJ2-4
CASNPGLAGFKNIQYF
TGTGCCAGCAATCCGGGACTAGCGGGATTCAAAAACATTCAGTACTTC
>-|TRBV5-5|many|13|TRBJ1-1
CASSFRQNTEAFF
TGTGCCAGCAGCTTTAGACAGAACACTGAAGCTTTCTTT
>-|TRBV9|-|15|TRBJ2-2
CASSVGTTNTGELFF
TGTGCCAGCAGCGTAGGGACTACGAACACCGGGGAGCTGTTTTTT
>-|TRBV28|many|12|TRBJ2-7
CASSLYLYEQYF
TGTGCCAGCAGTTTATACCTGTACGAGCAGTACTTC
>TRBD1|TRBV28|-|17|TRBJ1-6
CASSQTGTGSYNSPLHF
TGTGCCAGCAGTCAGACCGGGACAGGGAGCTATAATTCACCCCTCCACTTT